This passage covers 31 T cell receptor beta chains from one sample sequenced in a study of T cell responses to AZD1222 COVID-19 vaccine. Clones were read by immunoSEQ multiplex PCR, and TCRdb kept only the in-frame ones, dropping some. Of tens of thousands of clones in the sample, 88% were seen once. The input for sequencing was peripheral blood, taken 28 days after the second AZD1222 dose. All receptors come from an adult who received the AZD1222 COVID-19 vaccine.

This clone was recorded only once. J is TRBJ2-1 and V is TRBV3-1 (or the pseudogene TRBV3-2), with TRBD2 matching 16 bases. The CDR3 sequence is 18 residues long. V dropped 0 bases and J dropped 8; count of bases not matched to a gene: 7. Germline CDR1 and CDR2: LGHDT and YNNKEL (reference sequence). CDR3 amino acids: CASSQEWGLAGGLDEQFF. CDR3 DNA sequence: TGTGCCAGCAGCCAAGAGTGGGGACTAGCGGGGGGGCTGGATGAGCAGTTCTTC.

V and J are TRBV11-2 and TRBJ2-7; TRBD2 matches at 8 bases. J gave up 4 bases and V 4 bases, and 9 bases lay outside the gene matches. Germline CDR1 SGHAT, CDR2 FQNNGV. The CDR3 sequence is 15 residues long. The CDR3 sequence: CASSSSGSGGYEQYF. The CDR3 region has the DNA TGTGCCAGCAGCTCCTCCGGCAGCGGGGGTTACGAGCAGTACTTC. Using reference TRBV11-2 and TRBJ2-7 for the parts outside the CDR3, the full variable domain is EAGVAQSPRYKIIEKRQSVAFWCNPISGHATLYWYQQILGQGPKLLIQFQNNGVVDDSQLPKDRFSAERLKGVDSTLKIQPAKLEDSAVYLCASSSSGSGGYEQYFGPGTRLTVT.

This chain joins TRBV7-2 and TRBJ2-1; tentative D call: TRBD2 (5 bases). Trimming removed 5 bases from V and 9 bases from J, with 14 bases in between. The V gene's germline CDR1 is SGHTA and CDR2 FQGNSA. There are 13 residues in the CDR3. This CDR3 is CASSPVLAGEQFF. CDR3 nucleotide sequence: TGTGCCAGCAGCCCCGTCCTAGCAGGTGAGCAGTTCTTC.

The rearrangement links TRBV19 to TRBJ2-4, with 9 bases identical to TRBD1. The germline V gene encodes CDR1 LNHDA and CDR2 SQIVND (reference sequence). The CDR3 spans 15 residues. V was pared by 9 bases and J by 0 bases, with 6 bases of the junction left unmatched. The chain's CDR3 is CASLDRGGAKNIQYF. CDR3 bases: TGTGCCAGCCTGGACAGGGGAGGAGCCAAAAACATTCAGTACTTC.

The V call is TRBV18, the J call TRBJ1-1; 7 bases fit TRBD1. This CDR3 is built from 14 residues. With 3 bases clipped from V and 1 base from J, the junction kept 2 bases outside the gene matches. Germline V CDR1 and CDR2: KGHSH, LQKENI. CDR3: CASSPTGENTEAFF. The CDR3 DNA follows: TGTGCCAGCTCACCTACAGGGGAGAACACTGAAGCTTTCTTT.

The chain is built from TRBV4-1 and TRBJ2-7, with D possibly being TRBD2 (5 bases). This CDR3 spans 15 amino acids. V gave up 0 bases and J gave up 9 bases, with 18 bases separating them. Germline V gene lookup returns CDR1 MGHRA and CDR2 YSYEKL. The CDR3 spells CASSQELVPRLGQYF. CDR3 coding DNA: TGCGCCAGCAGCCAAGAACTAGTCCCCCGGTTGGGGCAGTACTTC.

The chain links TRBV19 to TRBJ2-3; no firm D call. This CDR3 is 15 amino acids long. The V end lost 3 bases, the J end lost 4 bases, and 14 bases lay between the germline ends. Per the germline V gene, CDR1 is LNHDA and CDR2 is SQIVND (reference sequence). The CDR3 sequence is CASSMNGRAADTQYF. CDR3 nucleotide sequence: TGTGCCAGTAGTATGAACGGTCGGGCAGCAGATACGCAGTATTTT.

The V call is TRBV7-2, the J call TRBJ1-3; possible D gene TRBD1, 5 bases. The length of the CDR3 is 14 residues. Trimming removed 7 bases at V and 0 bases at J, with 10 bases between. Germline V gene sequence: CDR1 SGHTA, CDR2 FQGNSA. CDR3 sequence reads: CASTGRYSGNTIYF. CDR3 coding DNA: TGTGCCAGCACAGGGCGTTACTCTGGAAACACCATATATTTT.

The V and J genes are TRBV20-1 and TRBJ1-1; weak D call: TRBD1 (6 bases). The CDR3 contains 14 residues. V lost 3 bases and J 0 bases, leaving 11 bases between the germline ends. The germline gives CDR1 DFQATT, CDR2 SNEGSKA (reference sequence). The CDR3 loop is CSASVGAMNTEAFF. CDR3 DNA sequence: TGCAGTGCTAGTGTGGGGGCGATGAACACTGAAGCTTTCTTT.

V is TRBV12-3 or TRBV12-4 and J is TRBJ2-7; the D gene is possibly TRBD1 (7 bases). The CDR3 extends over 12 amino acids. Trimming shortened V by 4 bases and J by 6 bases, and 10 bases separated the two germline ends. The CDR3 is CASSSRGVEQYF. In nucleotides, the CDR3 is TGTGCCAGCAGTTCCAGGGGGGTCGAGCAGTACTTC.

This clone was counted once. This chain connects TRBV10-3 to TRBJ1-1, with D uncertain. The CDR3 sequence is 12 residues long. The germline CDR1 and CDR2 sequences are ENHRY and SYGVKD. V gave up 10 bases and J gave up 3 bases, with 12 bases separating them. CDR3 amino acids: CATRREDTEAFF. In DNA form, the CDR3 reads TGTGCCACCCGGCGTGAGGACACTGAAGCTTTCTTT.

The CDR3 region is CASSLKETQYF. The CDR3 nucleotides are TGTGCCAGCAGCTTAAAAGAGACCCAGTACTTC. The gene calls are TRBV11-2 and TRBJ2-5; no firm D call. The CDR3 runs to 11 residues. Germline CDR1 SGHAT, CDR2 FQNNGV. V was clipped by 2 bases and J by 3 bases, with 1 base between them.

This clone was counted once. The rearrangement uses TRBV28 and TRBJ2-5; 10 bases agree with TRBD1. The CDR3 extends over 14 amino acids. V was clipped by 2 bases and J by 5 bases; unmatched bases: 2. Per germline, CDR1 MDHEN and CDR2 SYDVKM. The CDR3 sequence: CASSLDRGPETQYF. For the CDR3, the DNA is TGTGCCAGCAGTTTAGACAGGGGGCCGGAGACCCAGTACTTC.

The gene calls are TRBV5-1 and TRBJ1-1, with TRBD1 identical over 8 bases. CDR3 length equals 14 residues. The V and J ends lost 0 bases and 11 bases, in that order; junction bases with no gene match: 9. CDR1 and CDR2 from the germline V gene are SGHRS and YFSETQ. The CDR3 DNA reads TGCGCCAGCAGCTTGGATGCGACAGGGGCAGGGGCTTTCTTT. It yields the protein CASSLDATGAGAFF.

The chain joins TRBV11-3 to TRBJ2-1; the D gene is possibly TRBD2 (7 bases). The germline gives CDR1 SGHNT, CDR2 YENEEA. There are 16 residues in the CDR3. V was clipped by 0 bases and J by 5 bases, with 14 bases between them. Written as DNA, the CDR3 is TGTGCCAGCAGCTTAGACGGGGGGCGGGTCGACAATGAGCAGTTCTTC. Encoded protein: CASSLDGGRVDNEQFF. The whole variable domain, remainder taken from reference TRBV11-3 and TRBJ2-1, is EAGVVQSPRYKIIEKKQPVAFWCNPISGHNTLYWYLQNLGQGPELLIRYENEEAVDDSQLPKDRFSAERLKGVDSTLKIQPAELGDSAVYLCASSLDGGRVDNEQFFGPGTRLTVL.

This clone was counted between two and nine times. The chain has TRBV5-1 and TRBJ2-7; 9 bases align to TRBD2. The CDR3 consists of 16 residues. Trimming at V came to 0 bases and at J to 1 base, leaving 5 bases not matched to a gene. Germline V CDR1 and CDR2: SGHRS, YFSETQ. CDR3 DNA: TGCGCCAGCAGCTTGGGGAACAGCGGGGGGTCCTACGAGCAGTACTTC. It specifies CASSLGNSGGSYEQYF.

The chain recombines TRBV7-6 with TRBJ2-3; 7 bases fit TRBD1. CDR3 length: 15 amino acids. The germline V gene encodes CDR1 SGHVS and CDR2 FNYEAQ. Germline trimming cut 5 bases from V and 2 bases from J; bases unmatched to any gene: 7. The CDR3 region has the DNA TGTGCCAGCAGCAGAGGGGGCTTTGCCACAGATACGCAGTATTTT. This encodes CASSRGGFATDTQYF.

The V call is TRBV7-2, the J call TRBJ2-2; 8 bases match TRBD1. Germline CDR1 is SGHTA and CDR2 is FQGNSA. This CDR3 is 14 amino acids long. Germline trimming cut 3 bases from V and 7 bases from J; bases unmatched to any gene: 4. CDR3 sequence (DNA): TGTGCCAGCAGCTTGGACAGGGTGATCGGGGAGCTGTTTTTT. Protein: CASSLDRVIGELFF.

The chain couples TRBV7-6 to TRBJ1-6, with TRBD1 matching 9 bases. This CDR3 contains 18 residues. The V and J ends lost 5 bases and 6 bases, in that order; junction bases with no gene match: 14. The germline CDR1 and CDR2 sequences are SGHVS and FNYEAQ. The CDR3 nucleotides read TGTGCCAGCAGCCGAGGGGGACAGGGAATGCTCTTTAATTCACCCCTCCACTTT. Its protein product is CASSRGGQGMLFNSPLHF.

CDR3 region: CASSLGGSYGYTF. CDR3 DNA sequence: TGCGCCAGCAGCTTGGGGGGATCGTATGGCTACACCTTC. V usage is TRBV5-1 and J usage is TRBJ1-2; D uncertain. V was cut by 0 bases and J by 5 bases, with 8 bases left in between. The CDR3 is 13 residues long. Germline V gene lookup returns CDR1 SGHRS and CDR2 YFSETQ.

The CDR3 loop reads CASKARGVGANVLTF. The CDR3 region has the DNA TGTGCCAGTAAAGCCCGGGGTGTGGGGGCCAACGTCCTGACTTTC. The V gene is TRBV19, the J gene TRBJ2-6, with D tentatively TRBD2 (5 bases). Germline-derived CDR1 and CDR2 are LNHDA and SQIVND (reference sequence). CDR3 size: 15 residues. The V end was cut by 7 bases, the J end by 4 bases, with 14 bases between.

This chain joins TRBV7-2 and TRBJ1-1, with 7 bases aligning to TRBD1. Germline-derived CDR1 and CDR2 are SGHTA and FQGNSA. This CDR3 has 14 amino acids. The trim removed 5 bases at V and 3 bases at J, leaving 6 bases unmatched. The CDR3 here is CASSLDRVDTEAFF. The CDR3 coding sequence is TGTGCCAGCAGCCTAGACAGGGTTGACACTGAAGCTTTCTTT. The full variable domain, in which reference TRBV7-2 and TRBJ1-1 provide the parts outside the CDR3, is GAGVSQSPSNKVTEKGKDVELRCDPISGHTALYWYRQSLGQGLEFLIYFQGNSAPDKSGLPSDRFSAERTGGSVSTLTIQRTQQEDSAVYLCASSLDRVDTEAFFGQGTRLTVV.

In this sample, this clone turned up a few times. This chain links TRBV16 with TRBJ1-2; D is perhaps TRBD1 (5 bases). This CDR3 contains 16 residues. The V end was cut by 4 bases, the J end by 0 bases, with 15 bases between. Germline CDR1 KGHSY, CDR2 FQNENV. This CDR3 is CASSRDQTTANYGYTF. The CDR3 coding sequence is TGTGCCAGCAGCCGAGACCAGACGACAGCTAACTATGGCTACACCTTC.

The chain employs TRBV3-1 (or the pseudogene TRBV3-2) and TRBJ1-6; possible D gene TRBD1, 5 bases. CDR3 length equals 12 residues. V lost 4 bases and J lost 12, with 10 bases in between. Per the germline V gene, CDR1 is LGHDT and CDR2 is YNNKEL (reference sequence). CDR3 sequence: CASSLGTQPLHF. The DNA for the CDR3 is TGTGCCAGCAGCCTCGGGACTCAACCCCTCCACTTT.

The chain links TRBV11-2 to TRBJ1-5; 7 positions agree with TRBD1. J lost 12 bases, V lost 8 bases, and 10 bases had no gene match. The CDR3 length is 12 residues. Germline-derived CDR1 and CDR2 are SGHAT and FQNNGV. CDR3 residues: CASSHPGGNQHF. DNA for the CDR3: TGTGCCAGCTCCCACCCAGGGGGGAACCAGCATTTT.

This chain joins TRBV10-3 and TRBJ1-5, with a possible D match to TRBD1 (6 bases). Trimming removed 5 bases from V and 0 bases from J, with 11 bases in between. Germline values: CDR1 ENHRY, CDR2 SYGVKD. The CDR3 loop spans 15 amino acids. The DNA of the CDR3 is TGTGCCATCAGTAGGGACAAGTATAGCAATCAGCCCCAGCATTTT. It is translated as CAISRDKYSNQPQHF.

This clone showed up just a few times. The CDR3 bases are TGTGCCAGCAGGACCCGGGTTTCGTACACTGAAGCTTTCTTT. It yields the protein CASRTRVSYTEAFF. The rearrangement links TRBV6-5 to TRBJ1-1; D remains unclear. V shed 6 bases and J shed 3 bases, with 14 bases lying between them. Germline V gene sequence: CDR1 MNHEY, CDR2 SVGAGI. This CDR3 is 14 amino acids long.

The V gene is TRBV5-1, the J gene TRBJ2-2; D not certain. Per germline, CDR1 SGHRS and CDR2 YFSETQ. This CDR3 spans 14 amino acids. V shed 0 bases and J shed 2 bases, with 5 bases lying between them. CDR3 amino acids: CASSLETNTGELFF. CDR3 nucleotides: TGCGCCAGCAGCTTGGAAACCAACACCGGGGAGCTGTTTTTT.

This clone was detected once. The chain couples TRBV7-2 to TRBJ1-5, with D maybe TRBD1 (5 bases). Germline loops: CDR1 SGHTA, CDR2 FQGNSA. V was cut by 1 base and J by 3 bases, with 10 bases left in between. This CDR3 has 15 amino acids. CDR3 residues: CASSLVGGVNQPQHF. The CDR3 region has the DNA TGTGCCAGCAGCTTAGTAGGAGGGGTCAATCAGCCCCAGCATTTT.

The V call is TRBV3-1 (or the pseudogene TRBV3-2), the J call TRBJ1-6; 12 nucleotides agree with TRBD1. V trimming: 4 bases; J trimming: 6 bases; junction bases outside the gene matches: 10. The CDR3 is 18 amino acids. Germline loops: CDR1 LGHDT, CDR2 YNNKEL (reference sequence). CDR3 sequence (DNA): TGTGCCAGCAGCCGGGACAGGGGGCGCTTGATTGTTAATTCACCCCTCCACTTT. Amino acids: CASSRDRGRLIVNSPLHF.

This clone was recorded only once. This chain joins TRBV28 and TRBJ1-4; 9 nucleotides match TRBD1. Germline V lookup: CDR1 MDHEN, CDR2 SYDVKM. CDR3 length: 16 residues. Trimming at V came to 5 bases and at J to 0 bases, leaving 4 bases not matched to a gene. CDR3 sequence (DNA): TGTGCCAGCAGTAGGGACAGGGTCTCAACTAATGAAAAACTGTTTTTT. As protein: CASSRDRVSTNEKLFF.